The rows below give T cell receptor beta chains drawn from one sample of a study of shared clonotypes between healthy human individuals. The assay was immunoSEQ multiplex PCR, and TCRdb's table has in-frame clones only and misses some. This sample has about 550,000 clones, with roughly 95% found just once. Sequencing used naive CD8+ T cells sorted from blood. The receptors here all came from a woman in her thirties in good health. CDR3s leave out the opening cysteine and the closing phenylalanine or tryptophan. Fields, in order: CDR3 protein, V gene, J gene.

CDR3: ASSFQGSSYEQY; V: TRBV5-6; J: -
CDR3: AWSVGANTEAF; V: TRBV30; J: TRBJ1-1
CDR3: ASSLILADNEQF; V: TRBV7-9; J: TRBJ2-1
CDR3: ASSGLAYEQY; V: TRBV6-1; J: TRBJ2-7
CDR3: ASSTTSGRALEQY; V: TRBV19; J: TRBJ2-7
CDR3: ASSWTGAPYEQY; V: TRBV13; J: TRBJ2-7
CDR3: ASSLSGGRETQY; V: TRBV28; J: TRBJ2-5
CDR3: ASSITGAGMFEQY; V: TRBV19; J: TRBJ2-7
CDR3: ASSLRGPTYEQY; V: TRBV27; J: TRBJ2-7
CDR3: SVEREDRQHGYT; V: TRBV29-1; J: TRBJ1-2
CDR3: ASSFWLDSLRGGNTIY; V: TRBV28; J: TRBJ1-3
CDR3: ASSLSERVYEQY; V: TRBV5-6; J: TRBJ2-7
CDR3: ASSQSGRKNEKLF; V: TRBV23-1; J: TRBJ1-4
CDR3: SAVSEGNYGYT; V: TRBV29-1; J: TRBJ1-2
CDR3: ASSLSGSSSDEQF; V: TRBV5-4; J: TRBJ2-1
CDR3: ASSPSGVYEQY; V: TRBV10-1; J: TRBJ2-7